This T cell receptor (beta chain) is from a study of blood T cell repertoires in COVID-19. The wider study: Whether acute or convalescent, the COVID-19 samples came from the United States, Italy and Spain.

Exposed enrollees encountered a COVID-19 case at some point within 2 weeks before study entry. CDR3 length equals 14 residues. Germline V gene lookup returns CDR1 SEHNR and CDR2 FQNEAQ (reference sequence). The trim removed 6 bases at V and 2 bases at J, leaving 7 bases unmatched. This clone was picked up one time. Study processing details: Using reference gene primer amplification, nucleated cell counts were estimated. The repertoire was sequenced with immunoSEQ multiplex PCR; TCRdb's copy has only in-frame clones and lacks some. V, J and clone size derive from that table, while D and trimming were established from the DNA sequence. The sample consists of around 190,000 clones, around 83% of them appearing once.

This clonotype was sampled from a woman in her 30s who had been exposed to COVID-19. Sequenced: PBMCs or T cells enriched from blood (not recorded which). The V call is TRBV7-9, the J call TRBJ2-7, with 7 bases matching TRBD1. The CDR3 protein is CASRDRVGAYEQYF. Written as DNA, the CDR3 is TGTGCCAGCAGAGACAGGGTTGGGGCCTACGAGCAGTACTTC.